A selection of T cell receptor beta chains follows, all from one sample in a study of CD4 T cells in relation to SARS-CoV-2 and coronaviruses. Method: immunoSEQ multiplex PCR; TCRdb's copy keeps in-frame clones and lacks some. The table shows about 36,000 clones, with about 80% occurring only once. These receptors' antigens are unknown. The sample was naive CD4+ T cells from PBMCs, cultured in vitro. The receptor source for this set is an adult with COVID-19. Each CDR3 is given with its conserved first and last residue. The D gene is left open where the match is weak. Some rows have no size entry. The others give once, few or many, or a class for an expanded clone.

abundance	d_gene	v_gene	j_gene	CDR3nt	CDR3aa
.	TRBD1	TRBV28	TRBJ1-5	TGTGCCAGCAGTCCACTTGGCAGGGGGCGAAATCAGCCCCAGCATTTT	CASSPLGRGRNQPQHF
.	TRBD2	TRBV7-9	TRBJ2-3	TGTGCCAGCAGCACCGGACTAGCGGGAACTAGCACAGATACGCAGTATTTT	CASSTGLAGTSTDTQYF
once	TRBD2	TRBV4-2	TRBJ2-7	TGTGCCAGCAGCCAAGAACTAGCGGGAGGGGTCGAGCAGTACTTC	CASSQELAGGVEQYF
few	.	TRBV2	TRBJ2-3	TGTGCCAGCGAACAAGGGAAGTTTACCCCCACAGATACGCAGTATTTT	CASEQGKFTPTDTQYF
.	.	TRBV4-3	TRBJ1-2	TGCGCCAGCAGCCAAGATTTAAGAGAAAGCTATGGCTACACCTTC	CASSQDLRESYGYTF
.	.	TRBV25-1	TRBJ2-1	TGTGCCAGCAGTCCCAGAGAGGGGACCTACAATGAGCAGTTCTTC	CASSPREGTYNEQFF
.	.	TRBV7-9	TRBJ1-4	TGTGCCAGCAGCTTATCAGGGACCCATTCTAATGAAAAACTGTTTTTT	CASSLSGTHSNEKLFF
.	.	TRBV3-1/TRBV3-2	TRBJ2-1	TGTGCCAGCAGCCGATCAGCGGTTACCTACAATGAGCAGTTCTTC	CASSRSAVTYNEQFF
.	.	TRBV19	TRBJ2-5	TGTGCCAGTACGTTCACCCTTGGCGAGACCCAGTACTTC	CASTFTLGETQYF
.	TRBD2	TRBV2	TRBJ2-7	TGTGCCAGCAGGAGGGCGATAGCGGGAGTAGTCGAGCAGTACTTC	CASRRAIAGVVEQYF
.	.	TRBV28	TRBJ1-5	TGTGCCAGCAGTTCCCCGCCAAATCAGCCCCAGCATTTT	CASSSPPNQPQHF